The 16 T cell receptor beta chains listed next were all sequenced from one sample in a study of shared clonotypes between healthy human individuals. Sequencing was performed with immunoSEQ multiplex PCR; in TCRdb, only in-frame clones are kept and a portion is missing. In the table there are some 1.1 million clones, around 77% of which are singletons. Sequencing was performed on memory CD4+ T cells from PBMCs. Sample subset: CD45RA-negative fraction. The source is a man younger than 35 in good health. Some clones in this sample may be carry-over from other donors' samples.

The chain has TRBV2 and TRBJ2-7; D might be TRBD2 (5 bases). In germline, CDR1 is SNHLY, CDR2 FYNNEI. V lost 4 bases and J 6 bases, leaving 19 bases between the germline ends. The CDR3 has 15 residues. CDR3 amino acids: CASSAAGPAPSEQYF. DNA of the CDR3: TGTGCCAGCAGTGCGGCGGGCCCCGCACCCTCCGAGCAGTACTTC.

With respect to this clone: The sample carries other DNA sequences with the same CDR3. V gene TRBV28 combines with J gene TRBJ2-7; D call uncertain. From germline, CDR1 is MDHEN and CDR2 SYDVKM. V was trimmed by 1 base and J by 4 bases, leaving 5 bases between them. The CDR3 has 12 residues. DNA for the CDR3: TGTGCCAGCAGTTTATCAGGATACGAGCAGTACTTC. This codes for CASSLSGYEQYF.

This clone was seen only once. J is TRBJ1-3 and V is TRBV6-6, with D possibly TRBD1 on 6 matching bases. There are 14 residues in the CDR3. Trimming took 6 bases from V and 2 from J, leaving 11 bases between them. Germline-derived CDR1 and CDR2 are MNHNY and SVGAGI (reference sequence). DNA for the CDR3: TGTGCCAGCAGCCGGGACAATCCTGGAAACACCATATATTTT. Amino acid sequence: CASSRDNPGNTIYF.

V gene TRBV5-1 combines with J gene TRBJ2-7; 8 positions match TRBD1. This CDR3 contains 15 residues. Germline trimming cut 6 bases from V and 5 bases from J; bases unmatched to any gene: 13. Per the germline V gene, CDR1 is SGHRS and CDR2 is YFSETQ. DNA for the CDR3: TGCGCCAGCACGCCCAGGGGGCTTGACCGTCACGAGCAGTACTTC. Translation gives CASTPRGLDRHEQYF.

This sequence joins TRBV6-1 and TRBJ1-1; TRBD1 agrees at 8 bases. CDR3 length equals 13 residues. The trim removed 3 bases at V and 11 bases at J, leaving 8 bases unmatched. Germline values: CDR1 MNHNS, CDR2 SASEGT. CDR3 amino acids: CASSERRGRSAFF. The CDR3 coding sequence is TGTGCCAGCAGTGAGCGCAGGGGGCGGTCGGCTTTCTTT.

This sequence joins TRBV19 and TRBJ2-7; 10 nucleotides match TRBD2. Trimming at V came to 0 bases and at J to 10 bases, leaving 6 bases not matched to a gene. This CDR3 comprises 14 residues. The germline V gene encodes CDR1 LNHDA and CDR2 SQIVND (reference sequence). The CDR3 bases are TGTGCCAGTAGTATAGAGGGGACTAGCGCTCTTCAGTACTTC. It codes for CASSIEGTSALQYF.

The chain has TRBV28 and TRBJ2-1; tentative D call: TRBD1 (6 bases). The CDR3 length is 14 residues. Looked up from germline, CDR1 is MDHEN and CDR2 is SYDVKM. Trimming pared 4 bases from V and 12 bases from J, leaving 19 bases between. CDR3: CASSSGAHSRAQFF. CDR3 coding DNA: TGTGCCAGCAGTTCAGGGGCCCATAGCCGGGCGCAGTTCTTC.

The V gene is TRBV2, the J gene TRBJ2-1; D not certain. Germline-derived CDR1 and CDR2 are SNHLY and FYNNEI. V lost 2 bases and J 8 bases, leaving 10 bases between the germline ends. CDR3 length: 13 amino acids. CDR3 loop: CASSESQAHEQFF. The CDR3 bases are TGTGCCAGCAGTGAATCCCAGGCCCATGAGCAGTTCTTC.

This clone was counted only a few times. Other DNA sequences in this specimen translate into the identical CDR3. The chain recombines TRBV5-1 with TRBJ2-5, with 15 bases identical to TRBD2. The CDR3 loop spans 16 amino acids. Germline trimming cut 0 bases from V and 5 bases from J; bases unmatched to any gene: 2. Per the germline V gene, CDR1 is SGHRS and CDR2 is YFSETQ. The CDR3 nucleotides are TGCGCCAGCAGCTTGGAGGGACTAGCGGGAGGTGAGACCCAGTACTTC. This codes for CASSLEGLAGGETQYF.

The rearrangement joins TRBV4-1 to TRBJ2-7; TRBD2 is a possible D gene (6 bases). The V gene lost 4 bases and the J gene lost 2 bases, with 9 bases spanning the gap. The CDR3 runs 13 residues. Germline V gene lookup returns CDR1 MGHRA and CDR2 YSYEKL. The CDR3 spells CASSRGEPYEQYF. In DNA, the CDR3 is TGCGCCAGCAGCCGGGGGGAGCCCTACGAGCAGTACTTC.

Turning to this clone: A read error is possible here, since a much larger clone lies one base away. The J gene is TRBJ1-3, the V gene TRBV2, with D possibly matching TRBD1 (5 bases). This CDR3 is built from 13 residues. Trimming shortened V by 6 bases and J by 2 bases, and 8 bases separated the two germline ends. From germline, CDR1 is SNHLY and CDR2 FYNNEI. The CDR3, as DNA: TGTGCCAGCAGGGACAACCCTGGAAACACCATATATTTT. Translation gives CASRDNPGNTIYF.

This clone came up a few times. This chain joins TRBV10-1 and TRBJ1-3; D possibly corresponds to TRBD1 (6 bases). Trimming removed 1 base from V and 0 bases from J, with 16 bases in between. CDR3 size: 18 residues. CDR1 is WNHNN and CDR2 is SYGVQD in the germline V gene (reference sequence). In DNA, the CDR3 is TGCGCCAGCAGTGAGTGGTCCGCGGGGGGCCACTCTGGAAACACCATATATTTT. Translating it yields CASSEWSAGGHSGNTIYF.

The chain recombines TRBV5-4 with TRBJ2-1; the D gene is possibly TRBD2 (6 bases). This CDR3 contains 14 residues. Germline V gene data show CDR1 as SGHNT and CDR2 as YYREEE (reference sequence). Trimming left V 3 bases short and J 7 bases short, with 14 bases between. The CDR3 DNA reads TGTGCCAGCAGCTCGCCCTCCGGAGGGAATGAGCAGTTCTTC. As protein: CASSSPSGGNEQFF. The variable domain in full, with the rest retrieved from reference TRBV5-4 and TRBJ2-1, is ETGVTQSPTHLIKTRGQQVTLRCSSQSGHNTVSWYQQALGQGPQFIFQYYREEENGRGNFPPRFSGLQFPNYSSELNVNALELDDSALYLCASSSPSGGNEQFFGPGTRLTVL.

The rearrangement links TRBV28 to TRBJ1-2, with 7 bases lining up with TRBD1. The germline CDR1 and CDR2 sequences are MDHEN and SYDVKM. The junction had 6 bases not matched to a gene; V was cut back by 4 bases and J by 4 bases. This CDR3 region has 14 residues. CDR3 in amino acids: CASSSPTGTYGYTF. The CDR3 region has the DNA TGTGCCAGCAGTTCTCCGACAGGGACCTATGGCTACACCTTC.

J is TRBJ2-1 and V is TRBV27; 11 bases align to TRBD2. The CDR3 loop spans 15 amino acids. Germline CDR1 is MNHEY and CDR2 is SMNVEV (reference sequence). Trimming at V came to 3 bases and at J to 6 bases, leaving 4 bases not matched to a gene. CDR3 amino acids: CASSLRLAGFNEQFF. Here the CDR3 DNA reads TGTGCCAGCAGTTTGAGACTAGCGGGATTCAATGAGCAGTTCTTC.

This clone has a count of ten or more. This specimen includes other DNA sequences encoding the same CDR3. The chain joins TRBV9 to TRBJ2-5, with 7 positions matching TRBD2. Per the germline V gene, CDR1 is SGDLS and CDR2 is YYNGEE. The V and J ends lost 0 bases and 2 bases, in that order; junction bases with no gene match: 4. This CDR3 spans 15 amino acids. This CDR3 reads CASSVGGRPQETQYF. CDR3 in DNA: TGTGCCAGCAGCGTAGGCGGGAGACCACAAGAGACCCAGTACTTC.